The TCR beta chain described here comes from a study of T-cell reconstitution after alpha-beta-depleted transplantation in children. This clonotype showed up just a few times. V was cut by 1 base and J by 6 bases, with 9 bases left in between. The CDR3 loop spans 13 amino acids. The germline CDR1 and CDR2 sequences are SGHTA and FQGNSA. The TCRbeta library incorporated unique molecular identifiers. TCRdb ran MiXCR on the PCR reads and lists one entry per CDR3 protein. The repertoire consists of fewer than 550,000 distinct CDR3 sequences, with 11% occurring once and the leading ten covering 14%. Sequenced here: PBMCs, mostly from graft donor cells, sampled 180 days after TCRalphabeta/CD19-depleted stem cell transplant. The rearrangement uses TRBV7-2 and TRBJ1-2; D call uncertain. The receptor was derived from a female patient under 10 years old who had a stem cell transplant for aplastic anemia, so the T cells may come from the graft donor. The CDR3 loop reads CASSLGLTDGYTF. The CDR3 nucleotides are TGTGCCAGCAGCTTAGGTTTGACTGATGGCTACACCTTC.